What follows are 11 T cell receptor beta chains derived from one specimen sequenced in a study of a mutant IDH1 vaccine in newly diagnosed glioma. Their cognate antigens are unknown. Sequencing used immunoSEQ multiplex PCR; TCRdb keeps in-frame clones, though not all of them. The sample includes some 42,000 clones, roughly 80% of them seen just once. Described time point: week 47, end of study. A single vaccine dose contained 300 ug of mutant IDH1 20-mer peptide, and topical imiquimod was used with it. Material: PBMCs, obtained from a glioma patient whose treatment included an IDH1 peptide vaccine. Receptor source: a man aged 18 to 29 with glioma. Some clones in this sample may be carry-over from other donors' samples.

This clone was observed a few times. The V call is TRBV6-6, the J call TRBJ1-2, with 11 bases lining up with TRBD1. Germline trimming cut 6 bases from V and 8 bases from J; bases unmatched to any gene: 8. This CDR3 has 14 residues. Germline V gene lookup returns CDR1 MNHNY and CDR2 SVGAGI (reference sequence). CDR3 protein: CASRGDRGIGGYTF. The CDR3 region has the DNA TGTGCCAGCAGAGGGGACAGGGGGATAGGAGGCTACACCTTC.

The V call is TRBV5-6, the J call TRBJ1-2, with a weak D call TRBD1 (6 bases). Germline V CDR1 and CDR2: SGHDT, YYEEEE. Trimming cost V 5 bases and J 6 bases, with 14 bases left between them. The CDR3 spans 13 residues. The CDR3 region is CASSLRTVHGYTF. The CDR3 bases are TGTGCCAGCAGTCTAAGGACAGTCCATGGCTACACCTTC. Based on the CDR3 plus reference TRBV5-6 and TRBJ1-2, the full variable domain is DAGVTQSPTHLIKTRGQQVTLRCSPKSGHDTVSWYQQALGQGPQFIFQYYEEEERQRGNFPDRFSGHQFPNYSSELNVNALLLGDSALYLCASSLRTVHGYTFGSGTRLTVV.

J is TRBJ1-1 and V is TRBV7-9, with a tentative D call TRBD1 (6 bases). The CDR3 consists of 16 residues. Germline V gene lookup returns CDR1 SEHNR and CDR2 FQNEAQ (reference sequence). V lost 6 bases and J lost 0, with 17 bases in between. The CDR3 nucleotides are TGTGCCAGCAGACCGGGGGCGAAAAAATTGAACACTGAAGCTTTCTTT. It encodes CASRPGAKKLNTEAFF.

A few counts support this clone. The chain links TRBV2 to TRBJ1-2; TRBD1 is a possible D gene (5 bases). Per the germline V gene, CDR1 is SNHLY and CDR2 is FYNNEI. Trimming took off 7 bases at V and 2 bases at J, with 17 bases between the two ends. CDR3 length: 15 amino acids. CDR3 protein: CASIRDLQANYGYTF. CDR3 in DNA: TGTGCCAGCATTCGCGACCTACAGGCCAACTATGGCTACACCTTC.

A few counts support this clone. This chain uses TRBV10-3 with TRBJ1-1; the match to TRBD1 covers 7 bases. Germline V gene lookup returns CDR1 ENHRY and CDR2 SYGVKD. J was trimmed by 6 bases and V by 7 bases; bases with no gene match: 8. The CDR3 covers 13 residues. CDR3 in DNA: TGTGCCATCATGGGAAAGGGGACAGCTGAAGCTTTCTTT. Encoded protein: CAIMGKGTAEAFF.

V and J are TRBV25-1 and TRBJ2-7; D is ambiguous. This CDR3 comprises 15 residues. CDR1 and CDR2 (germline): MGHDK, SYGVNS. The V end was cut by 1 base, the J end by 7 bases, with 17 bases between. The CDR3 DNA reads TGTGCCAGCAGTGAATCAGGCCTACCACTGGGGGAGCAGTACTTC. It specifies CASSESGLPLGEQYF.

J is TRBJ1-5 and V is TRBV5-6; 7 nucleotides align to TRBD1. This CDR3 is built from 18 residues. Trimming removed 2 bases from V and 0 bases from J; junction bases left unmatched: 11. Per germline, CDR1 SGHDT and CDR2 YYEEEE. DNA of the CDR3: TGTGCCAGCAGCTTCTCACTACACAGGGGATATAGCAATCAGCCCCAGCATTTT. It codes for CASSFSLHRGYSNQPQHF.

This chain joins TRBV4-3 and TRBJ1-1, with a weak D call TRBD1 (5 bases). Trimming took off 3 bases at V and 4 bases at J, with 18 bases between the two ends. The CDR3 spans 16 residues. Germline V gene sequence: CDR1 LGHNA, CDR2 YSLEER. The CDR3 protein is CASSHNSGGPGTEAFF. CDR3 nucleotide sequence: TGCGCCAGCAGCCACAACTCGGGGGGACCGGGCACTGAAGCTTTCTTT.

This CDR3 reads CASSPAGSYEQYF. CDR3 DNA sequence: TGTGCCAGCTCACCGGCGGGTTCCTACGAGCAGTACTTC. The chain combines TRBV18 with TRBJ2-7, with D perhaps TRBD2 (5 bases). The CDR3 length is 13 residues. Germline assignment: CDR1 KGHSH and CDR2 LQKENI. The V gene lost 3 bases and the J gene lost 1 base, with 7 bases spanning the gap.

This sequence joins TRBV9 and TRBJ1-1; tentative D call: TRBD1 (5 bases). The CDR3 is 14 residues long. Trimming removed 4 bases at V and 4 bases at J, with 14 bases between. Per the germline V gene, CDR1 is SGDLS and CDR2 is YYNGEE. For the CDR3, the DNA is TGTGCCAGCAGCCTCGGCGGGGGTGTCACTGAAGCTTTCTTT. Translated, it gives CASSLGGGVTEAFF.

The chain couples TRBV27 to TRBJ1-2; D remains ambiguous. The germline V gene encodes CDR1 MNHEY and CDR2 SMNVEV (reference sequence). V lost 2 bases, J lost 5 bases, and 15 bases lay in between. This CDR3 is 15 amino acids long. The CDR3, as DNA: TGTGCCAGCAGTTTACGGGCCGAACCTAGGTATGGCTACACCTTC. It codes for CASSLRAEPRYGYTF.